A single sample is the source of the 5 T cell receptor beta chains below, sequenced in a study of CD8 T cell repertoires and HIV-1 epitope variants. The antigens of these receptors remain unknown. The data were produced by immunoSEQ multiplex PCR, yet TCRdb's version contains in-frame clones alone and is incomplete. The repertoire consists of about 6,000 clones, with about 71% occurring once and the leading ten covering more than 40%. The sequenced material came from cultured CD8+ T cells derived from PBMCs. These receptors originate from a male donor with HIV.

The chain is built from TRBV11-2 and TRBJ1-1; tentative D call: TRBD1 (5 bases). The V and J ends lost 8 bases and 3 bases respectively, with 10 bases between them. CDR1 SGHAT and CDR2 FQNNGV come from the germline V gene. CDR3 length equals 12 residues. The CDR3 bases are TGTGCCAGCTCCCCAGGGCACACTGAAGCTTTCTTT. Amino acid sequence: CASSPGHTEAFF. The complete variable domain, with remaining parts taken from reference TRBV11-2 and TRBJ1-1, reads EAGVAQSPRYKIIEKRQSVAFWCNPISGHATLYWYQQILGQGPKLLIQFQNNGVVDDSQLPKDRFSAERLKGVDSTLKIQPAKLEDSAVYLCASSPGHTEAFFGQGTRLTVV.

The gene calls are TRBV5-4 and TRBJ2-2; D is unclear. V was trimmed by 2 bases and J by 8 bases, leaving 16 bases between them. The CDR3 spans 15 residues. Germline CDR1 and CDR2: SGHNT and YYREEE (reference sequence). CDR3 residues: CASSFETSSKGELFF. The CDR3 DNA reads TGTGCCAGCAGCTTTGAGACCTCTTCCAAGGGGGAGCTGTTTTTT.

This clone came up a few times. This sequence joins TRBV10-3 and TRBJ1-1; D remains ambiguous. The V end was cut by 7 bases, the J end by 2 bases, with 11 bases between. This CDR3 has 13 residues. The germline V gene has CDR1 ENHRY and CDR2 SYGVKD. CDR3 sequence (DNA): TGTGCCATCACTTTGGACGGAAACACTGAAGCTTTCTTT. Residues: CAITLDGNTEAFF.

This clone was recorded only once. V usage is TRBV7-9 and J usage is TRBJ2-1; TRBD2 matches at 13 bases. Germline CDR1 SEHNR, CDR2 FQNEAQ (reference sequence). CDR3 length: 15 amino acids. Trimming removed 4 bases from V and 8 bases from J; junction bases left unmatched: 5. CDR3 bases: TGTGCCAGCAGCTCCGGACTAGCGGGAGAGTATGAGCAGTTCTTC. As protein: CASSSGLAGEYEQFF.

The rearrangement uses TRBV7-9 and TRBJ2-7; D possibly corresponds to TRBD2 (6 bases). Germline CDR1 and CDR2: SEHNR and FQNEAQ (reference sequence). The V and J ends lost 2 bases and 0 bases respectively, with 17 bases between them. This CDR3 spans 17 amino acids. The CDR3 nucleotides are TGTGCCAGCAGCTTACGAGCGGGCGCCCTGAGCTCCTACGAGCAGTACTTC. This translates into CASSLRAGALSSYEQYF.